This TCR beta chain was captured by sequencing in a study of cytomegalovirus exposure and HLA in healthy donors (dated by TCRdb to 2017 to 2019). Background for the entire study: An earlier analysis of approximately 640 of the donors reported roughly 270 Gb of sequence data and 117 million unique TCR beta sequences from around 200 million T cells. Typing coverage varied by locus: roughly 629-630 donors for A, B, C, DRB1 and DQB1; roughly 520 for DQA1; over 600 for DPA1; approximately 450 for DPB1. To study patterns of TCR occurrence, a later analysis re-analyzed previously published TCR beta repertoires from several hundred donors and added high-resolution HLA genotyping. The study aimed to test whether signatures of past pathogen exposure could be identified by cataloging public T cell receptors. The genetic ancestry cluster associated with self-reported Caucasian donors included 80% to 90% of the roughly 410 genotyped donors. HLA typing included class I and class II loci at four-digit resolution. Besides the first cohort of 500 to 700 subjects, a separate validation cohort made up of 120 different subjects was used. Every repertoire in the discovery cohort had been generated on one and the same sequencing platform. The later analysis used no new phenotypic data to find candidate immune exposures, relying instead on TCR beta sequences and their occurrence across donors. The study combined high-throughput TCR immunosequencing, statistical association of individual TCRs with disease status, and machine learning to predict cytomegalovirus infection status. The T cell repertoires of some 670 subjects were profiled by immunosequencing and related to cytomegalovirus serostatus. A later genetic analysis took genome-wide SNP genotypes for about 55% of the 666 donors and used that subset as a discovery cohort. About 320 gigabases of sequencing data and 80 million or so unique TCR sequences were included in an early release covering several hundred HLA-typed donors. Alongside the repertoire data, information on donor age, sex, ethnicity and CMV serostatus was compiled. Among roughly 400 genotyped donors of the cohort, an average of roughly 230,000 unique TCR beta nucleotide sequences was sequenced per donor, of which about 19% were non-productive. To decide whether each TCR beta V gene segment behaved as functional or pseudogenic, an earlier analysis of nearly 600 of the donors relied on high-throughput TCR beta sequencing. Roughly five DR-DQ haplotypes were handled as single units for association and clustering because linkage in the cohort was strong. Summary of the overall study and its limitations: In a later analysis, several top co-occurrence clusters were reported to appear linked to parvovirus B19, influenza, CMV and Epstein-Barr virus. A later genetic analysis associated a missense DCLRE1C variant with V-gene and J-gene trimming of TCR beta chains, and an independent cohort replicated the association. In vitro tests confirmed that a few of the cytomegalovirus-associated TCR beta chains recognize cytomegalovirus antigens. A further reported finding was that TCR beta sequences accurately predicted the HLA-A and HLA-B alleles for most subjects in the first cohort. For the cohort, immune exposure information was limited to CMV serostatus. In the study, 150 to 200 TCR beta chains were listed as associated with cytomegalovirus. In both the original and validation cohorts, the classifier was reported to diagnose cytomegalovirus status with high specificity and sensitivity. A cluster of highly shared sequence variants was judged likely to be a technical artifact of the sequencing pipeline. Compared with the approximately 600-donor mean, donors in an Asian-associated ancestry cluster had fewer N-insertions in productive TCRs, according to a later genetic analysis. Because some donors lacked HLA typing at each locus, the association tests relied only on the typed subset. This cohort had only TCR beta chains sequenced, and the lack of alpha or paired-chain data limited which features could be detected. According to the authors, the approach could potentially be generalized to other disease states and immunological phenotypes. In a later analysis, most CMV-associated TCR beta chains were found to appear HLA-restricted, with HLA associations seemingly driven largely by CMV exposure. Roughly uniform sequencing depth across donors was assumed in presence/absence analyses, although this assumption may not hold. When HLA alleles, especially DR and DQ, strongly co-occurred, TCR associations were difficult to assign to individual alleles. A later analysis associated 15,000 or so TCR beta sequences with specific HLA alleles at a false discovery rate of 0.05. Most TCR sequences were seen in very few donors, while some public TCRs were found in many individuals. Because counts were too low, about 17 rarely observed V segments, including chromosome 9 orphons, were excluded from the earlier analysis of some 540 of the donors. A later analysis found that TCR association rates varied across HLA loci, with DRB1 alleles showing the most associated TCRs and HLA-C alleles the fewest. Correlated functional status among segregating V segments might reflect linkage disequilibrium, but an unknown experimental factor could not be ruled out. In an earlier analysis of 587 of the donors, most TCR beta V segments appeared in productive rearrangements about 87% or about 30% of the time, broadly matching IMGT annotations. In a later analysis, HLA-associated TCR beta chains were found to be more clonally expanded and to have lower generation probabilities than equally common non-associated chains.

In total, 500 to 700 healthy bone marrow donors made up the cohort. At the time of sampling, all cohort members were nominally healthy, though unrecorded immune exposures were likely present. The donor was CMV seropositive and belonged to the group of 250 to 300 seropositive cohort members. Every donor gave a peripheral blood sample, and the peripheral blood mononuclear cells from that sample were used for TCR beta sequencing. Genomic DNA was extracted from the blood cell samples with the Qiagen DNeasy Blood Extraction Kit. The library was produced with the immunoSEQ multiplex PCR assay. A mixture of 60 forward primers for TCR Vbeta segments and 13 reverse primers for TCR Jbeta segments was used in the multiplex PCR. The CDR3 region of rearranged TCR beta genes was amplified from genomic DNA by a multiplex PCR assay. The amplified TCR beta libraries were sequenced on the Illumina HiSeq System as 87-base-pair reads. The original pipeline was this. In a later analysis, some 80 million unique TCR beta chains were counted across the roughly 670 repertoires, and some 10 million of these chains were shared by at least two donors. A nearest-neighbor algorithm error-corrected the raw reads and collapsed the reads into unique sequences, merging closely related sequences to remove PCR and sequencing errors. V, D and J gene segments were assigned by aligning CDR3 sequences to IMGT reference sequences. For a sequence to be retained, a match of at least six nucleotides was required to both a V gene segment and a J gene segment. Rearrangements were called productive when the CDR3 lacked stop codons and stayed in frame with V and J; all others were non-productive. CDR3 was defined by IMGT convention, running from the second conserved V-encoded cysteine to the conserved J-encoded phenylalanine. In an earlier analysis of 500 to 650 of the donors, sequences lacking an unambiguous match to a single V gene segment were excluded. In an earlier analysis of 587 of the donors, V segments were called functional above 56.7% productive rearrangements and were called segregating when the between-donor standard deviation exceeded 5%. A statistical classification framework was built for diagnosing cytomegalovirus status from the catalog of TCR beta chain sequences. V and J gene assignment, in a later analysis, came from comparing TCR nucleotide sequences with IMGT/GENE-DB human TR gene sequences. Using the TCRdist pipeline, a later analysis assigned CDR3 sequences along with most-parsimonious VDJ recombination scenarios. In a later analysis, each TCR beta chain was defined by its CDR3 amino acid sequence together with its V-gene family, and reads lacking a unique V-gene family were excluded. To address suspected cross-contamination and a sequencing artifact, a later analysis removed a few hundred highly shared, low-generation-probability nucleotide sequences. For each public chain, a later analysis derived a clonal expansion index from normalized ranks of inferred template counts within each repertoire. In a later analysis, generation probabilities were computed with a VDJ recombination model fitted to out-of-frame rearrangements, and the resulting probabilities were checked against IGoR. In a later analysis, TCR-TCR, TCR-HLA and TCR-CMV co-occurrence was scored with hypergeometric tests, and a repertoire-size bias correction was applied to TCR pairs. False discovery rates were estimated in a later analysis by permuting HLA or CMV assignments 20 times. In a later analysis, co-occurring TCRs were grouped using DBSCAN, with TCRdist sequence similarity added in when clustering inside HLA-allele-positive subsets. For co-occurrence clustering, repertoires with fewer than 30,000 or more than 120,000 public chains were excluded, along with about five repertoires with anomalous nucleotide sharing. In TCRdb, the immuneACCESS table is reduced to in-frame sequences with V and J assigned. These tables do not hold every clone; where another copy was compared, an unresolved V gene accounts for under half, and the others remain unexplained. V, J and clone size are those of that table, while D and trimming were read from the DNA. This sample gives about 93,000 clones in total; roughly 60% of them show up just once. Over 5% of the sample is taken by the ten largest.

This clone was observed once. No antigen is known for it. The record has no base qualities; no much larger clone is one base away. Sequencing input: PBMCs. The TCR sequence derives from a boy younger than 18 in good health and CMV-seropositive.

The bases are TGTGCCAGCAGTGCCGGACTAGATGGGGAGACCCAGTACTTC. Its protein is CASSAGLDGETQYF. Recombination linked TRBV6-5 to TRBJ2-5; TRBD2 agrees with 7 junctional bases. CDR1 and CDR2, looked up from the germline V gene, are MNHEY and SVGAGI. V lost 5 bases and J lost 5 bases, and the count of bases not matched to a germline gene is 8. Spanning cysteine to phenylalanine, the CDR3 consists of 14 amino acids. CDR3 DNA only is kept here, 42 bases in frame from base 1.